The sequence of this TCR beta chain was determined in a study of cytomegalovirus exposure and HLA in healthy donors. Study results and limitations: It was 150 to 200 TCR beta chains that were listed as cytomegalovirus-associated. Within the data, a cluster of highly shared sequence variants was likely a sequencing artifact. Most CMV-associated TCR beta chains were later found to appear HLA-restricted. Presence/absence results assume similar sequencing depth per donor, which may not hold.

As concerns this clone: The antigen remains unidentified.

Vbeta (60) and Jbeta (13) primers were used in the PCR. The repertoire was sequenced with immunoSEQ multiplex PCR; TCRdb's copy has only in-frame clones and lacks some. The sample shows around 110,000 clones, roughly 80% of them seen only once. The CDR3 has 12 amino acids. Germline V gives CDR1 MNHNS, CDR2 SASEGT. The V end was cut by 7 bases, the J end by 2 bases, with 8 bases between. The receptor was derived from a man younger than 40 in good health and CMV-seronegative. The chain carries TRBV6-1 and TRBJ1-2; D is unclear. Source material: PBMCs. The CDR3 coding sequence is TGTGCCAGCATTGACGGGAACTATGGCTACACCTTC. It is translated as CASIDGNYGYTF.